These 24 T cell receptor beta chains originate from one sample sequenced in a study of blood T cell repertoires in COVID-19. TCRdb keeps only in-frame clones here, not all; method: immunoSEQ multiplex PCR. Seen here are roughly 34,000 clones, almost 85% observed once, and the top ten hold 8% to 10%. The material sequenced was peripheral blood. These receptors all come from a man older than 75 with active COVID-19.

The V gene is TRBV9, the J gene TRBJ1-3, with D tentatively TRBD1 (6 bases). This CDR3 contains 15 residues. The germline V and J ends were trimmed by 3 bases and 0 bases, with 10 bases remaining between them. Germline CDR1 reads SGDLS; CDR2 reads YYNGEE. DNA of the CDR3: TGTGCCAGCAGCGCAGACAGGAGCTCTGGAAACACCATATATTTT. Protein sequence: CASSADRSSGNTIYF.

J is TRBJ2-1 and V is TRBV24-1; a weak D match, TRBD2 (6 bases). Trimming pared 2 bases from V and 9 bases from J, leaving 10 bases between. Germline CDR1 KGHDR, CDR2 SFDVKD. The CDR3 sequence is 13 residues long. In DNA form, the CDR3 reads TGTGCCACCAGTGATTCGACTAGACCTGAGCAGTTCTTC. Residues: CATSDSTRPEQFF.

V gene TRBV5-4 combines with J gene TRBJ2-2; 10 nucleotides agree with TRBD2. V dropped 4 bases and J dropped 5; count of bases not matched to a gene: 8. The CDR3 is made up of 16 amino acids. Per the germline V gene, CDR1 is SGHNT and CDR2 is YYREEE (reference sequence). The CDR3 loop is CASSLGTSARTGELFF. CDR3 coding DNA: TGTGCCAGCAGCCTCGGGACTAGCGCGAGAACCGGGGAGCTGTTTTTT.

The rearrangement joins TRBV10-3 to TRBJ1-6; D is perhaps TRBD1 (6 bases). Germline-derived CDR1 and CDR2 are ENHRY and SYGVKD. This CDR3 comprises 13 residues. V was trimmed by 6 bases and J by 8 bases, leaving 11 bases between them. This chain's CDR3 is CAISRDMDSPLHF. In DNA form, the CDR3 reads TGTGCCATCAGCCGGGACATGGATTCACCCCTCCACTTT.

V is TRBV12-5 and J is TRBJ1-1; D is undetermined. Trimming took 6 bases from V and 8 from J, leaving 13 bases between them. Germline V CDR1 and CDR2: LGHNT, FRNRAP. The CDR3 extends over 12 amino acids. The CDR3 nucleotides read TGTGCTAGTGGCTTGTCCCTGAGCGAAGCTTTCTTT. It yields the protein CASGLSLSEAFF.

The chain uses TRBV9 and TRBJ1-2, with 8 bases aligning to TRBD1. V lost 2 bases to trimming and J lost 3 bases; unmatched junction nucleotides: 3. Germline V gives CDR1 SGDLS, CDR2 YYNGEE. CDR3 length: 14 residues. CDR3 nucleotide sequence: TGTGCCAGCAGCGTTGCAGGGGGCCACTATGGCTACACCTTC. Encoded protein: CASSVAGGHYGYTF.

The chain combines TRBV19 with TRBJ2-1; 10 bases are shared with TRBD2. This CDR3 has 12 amino acids. Germline-derived CDR1 and CDR2 are LNHDA and SQIVND (reference sequence). The CDR3 DNA is TGTACCCAGCGGGGGGGCCGGGATGAGCAGTTCTTC. It encodes CTQRGGRDEQFF.

The J gene is TRBJ2-5, the V gene TRBV12-5; TRBD1 matches 10 bases. V lost 5 bases, J lost 5 bases, and 2 bases stayed unmatched. The CDR3 spans 13 residues. CDR1 and CDR2 from the germline V gene are LGHNT and FRNRAP. Here the CDR3 reads CASGKGQGETQYF. The CDR3 bases are TGTGCTAGTGGTAAGGGACAGGGGGAGACCCAGTACTTC.

The chain couples TRBV15 to TRBJ1-4, with D tentatively TRBD1 (5 bases). V was cut by 3 bases and J by 8 bases, with 7 bases left in between. The CDR3 loop spans 12 amino acids. CDR1 is LNHNV, CDR2 YYDKDF, per germline (reference sequence). CDR3 bases: TGTGCCACCAGCAGGCGGGGGGAAAAACTGTTTTTT. Its protein is CATSRRGEKLFF.

The chain links TRBV10-3 to TRBJ1-1, with unresolved D. Trimming left V 3 bases short and J 2 bases short, with 10 bases between. Germline values: CDR1 ENHRY, CDR2 SYGVKD. The CDR3 is 14 residues long. CDR3 sequence: CAISDVSANTEAFF. CDR3 coding DNA: TGTGCCATCAGTGATGTCAGCGCTAACACTGAAGCTTTCTTT.

V gene TRBV30 combines with J gene TRBJ2-3, with D unresolved. Deletions cut 4 bases from V and 4 bases from J, with 12 bases between. The CDR3 has 13 residues. Germline CDR1 reads GTSNPN; CDR2 reads SVGIG (reference sequence). In DNA, the CDR3 is TGTGCCTGGACACAGTTGTCGGCAGATACGCAGTATTTT. Amino acids: CAWTQLSADTQYF.

A word on this clone: One junction end disagrees with the germline gene, perhaps due to a read error. The chain joins TRBV11-2 to TRBJ2-3, with D perhaps matching TRBD2 (6 bases). Per the germline V gene, CDR1 is SGHAT and CDR2 is FQNNGV. This CDR3 region has 14 residues. The CDR3 sequence: CASSFSTSKDTQYF. The CDR3 nucleotides read TGTGCCAGCAGCTTTTCTACTAGCAAAGATACGCAGTATTTT.

This clone was observed a single time. V is TRBV19 and J is TRBJ1-1; 9 nucleotides align to TRBD1. In germline, CDR1 is LNHDA, CDR2 SQIVND (reference sequence). J gave up 4 bases and V 5 bases, and 8 bases lay outside the gene matches. The CDR3 spans 15 residues. CDR3 sequence (DNA): TGTGCCAGTAGTGAACGACGGACAGGGGTCACTGAAGCTTTCTTT. Translation gives CASSERRTGVTEAFF.

The genes are TRBV5-1 and TRBJ2-3; TRBD2 matches at 7 bases. Losses at the gene ends were 0 bases for V and 4 bases for J; bases not matched to a gene: 8. CDR1 SGHRS and CDR2 YFSETQ come from the germline V gene. The length of the CDR3 is 16 residues. CDR3 amino acids: CASSLGLAVNPDTQYF. Written as DNA, the CDR3 is TGCGCCAGCAGCTTGGGGCTAGCGGTGAATCCAGATACGCAGTATTTT.

The chain links TRBV2 to TRBJ2-3; 12 positions agree with TRBD2. V gave up 6 bases and J gave up 1 base; unmatched junction bases: 2. The CDR3 contains 15 residues. Germline CDR1 and CDR2: SNHLY and FYNNEI. The CDR3 region has the DNA TGTGCCAGCAGGCGACTAGCGGGGGGCACAGATACGCAGTATTTT. The encoded protein is CASRRLAGGTDTQYF.

This clone has a single count. The rearrangement uses TRBV7-2 and TRBJ2-5; the D gene is possibly TRBD2 (6 bases). The CDR3 length is 13 residues. Looked up from germline, CDR1 is SGHTA and CDR2 is FQGNSA. V was trimmed by 4 bases and J by 5 bases, leaving 11 bases between them. CDR3 loop: CASSSIRGETQYF. CDR3 in DNA: TGTGCCAGCAGCTCCATCCGGGGGGAGACCCAGTACTTC.

The chain couples TRBV7-3 to TRBJ2-2, with 7 positions matching TRBD1. V was pared by 5 bases and J by 6 bases, with 9 bases of the junction left unmatched. This CDR3 comprises 15 residues. Germline V gene lookup returns CDR1 SGHTA and CDR2 FQGTGA. CDR3 nucleotides: TGTGCCAGCAGCGTACAAAGGGGGCCGGCCGGGGAGCTGTTTTTT. As protein: CASSVQRGPAGELFF.

V usage is TRBV5-4 and J usage is TRBJ2-3, with D uncertain. Germline CDR1 SGHNT, CDR2 YYREEE (reference sequence). V was cut by 3 bases and J by 2 bases, with 10 bases left in between. CDR3 length: 14 amino acids. CDR3 in amino acids: CASSSGTITDTQYF. The CDR3 region has the DNA TGTGCCAGCAGCTCCGGAACTATCACAGATACGCAGTATTTT.

This clone has a single count. The rearrangement joins TRBV12-3 or TRBV12-4 to TRBJ1-2, with D maybe TRBD1 (6 bases). CDR3 size: 13 residues. The V gene lost 6 bases and the J gene lost 1 base, with 9 bases spanning the gap. In nucleotides, the CDR3 is TGTGCCAGCAGCCTCAGGGGTAACTATGGCTACACCTTC. Its protein is CASSLRGNYGYTF.

This clone was recorded only once. This chain uses TRBV2 with TRBJ2-4; possible D gene TRBD1, 5 bases. CDR1 SNHLY and CDR2 FYNNEI come from the germline V gene. The CDR3 runs 14 residues. V was cut by 6 bases and J by 3 bases, with 12 bases left in between. In nucleotides, the CDR3 is TGTGCCAGCAGACGAGACAGATACAAAAACATTCAGTACTTC. Translation: CASRRDRYKNIQYF.

This clone was detected once. The chain couples TRBV19 to TRBJ1-1; 9 bases are shared with TRBD1. The CDR3 contains 16 residues. Germline trimming cut 7 bases from V and 5 bases from J; bases unmatched to any gene: 14. The germline V gene encodes CDR1 LNHDA and CDR2 SQIVND (reference sequence). CDR3 in DNA: TGTGCCAGTATTCTACCGGGACAGGGAGGATCAACTGAAGCTTTCTTT. This codes for CASILPGQGGSTEAFF.

V gene TRBV19 combines with J gene TRBJ1-2, with D possibly matching TRBD1 (5 bases). The V gene lost 6 bases and the J gene lost 4 bases, with 12 bases spanning the gap. Germline V gene data show CDR1 as LNHDA and CDR2 as SQIVND (reference sequence). The CDR3 is made up of 13 amino acids. Here the CDR3 reads CASRMRGIYGYTF. The CDR3 DNA is TGTGCCAGTAGGATGCGGGGGATCTATGGCTACACCTTC. The full variable domain, in which reference TRBV19 and TRBJ1-2 provide the parts outside the CDR3, is DGGITQSPKYLFRKEGQNVTLSCEQNLNHDAMYWYRQDPGQGLRLIYYSQIVNDFQKGDIAEGYSVSREKKESFPLTVTSAQKNPTAFYLCASRMRGIYGYTFGSGTRLTVV.

The chain links TRBV6-5 to TRBJ1-2, with TRBD1 identical over 7 bases. The J segment lost 5 bases and the V segment lost 10 bases, leaving 10 bases of the junction unmatched. The CDR3 loop spans 13 amino acids. The germline V gene encodes CDR1 MNHEY and CDR2 SVGAGI. CDR3 nucleotides: TGTGCCACCTTATATGGGACAGAGTATGGCTACACCTTC. It encodes CATLYGTEYGYTF.

As to this clone: This specimen includes other DNA sequences encoding the same CDR3. Here the CDR3 DNA reads TGTGCCAGCAGCCAAGCGGGGGGAAACACCATATATTTT. It encodes CASSQAGGNTIYF. The J gene is TRBJ1-3, the V gene TRBV3-1 (or the pseudogene TRBV3-2); D is uncertain. The CDR3 covers 13 residues. Germline CDR1 reads LGHDT; CDR2 reads YNNKEL (reference sequence). Trimming took off 1 base at V and 4 bases at J, with 5 bases between the two ends.